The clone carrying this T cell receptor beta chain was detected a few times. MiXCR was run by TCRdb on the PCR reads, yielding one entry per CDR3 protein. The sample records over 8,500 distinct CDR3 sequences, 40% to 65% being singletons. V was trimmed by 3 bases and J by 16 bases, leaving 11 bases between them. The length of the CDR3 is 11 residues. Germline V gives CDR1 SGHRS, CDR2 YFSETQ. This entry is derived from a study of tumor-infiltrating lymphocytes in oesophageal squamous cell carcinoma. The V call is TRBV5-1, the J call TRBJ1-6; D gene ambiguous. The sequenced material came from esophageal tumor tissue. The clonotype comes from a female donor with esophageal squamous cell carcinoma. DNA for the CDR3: TGCGCCAGCAGCTCCGGACTAGGGCTCCACTTT. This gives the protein CASSSGLGLHF.